This TCR beta chain comes out of a study of blood T cell repertoires in COVID-19. For the study at large: Collection of acute and convalescent COVID-19 samples took place in the United States, Italy and Spain. PBMCs, B-cell-depleted T cells, or T cells were the source of the cDNA or gDNA that made up the material.

CDR3 length: 14 amino acids. V dropped 5 bases and J dropped 5; count of bases not matched to a gene: 9. Germline V gene lookup returns CDR1 SQVTM and CDR2 ANQGSEA. Original data processing: Estimated nucleated cell counts came from reference gene primer amplification. Sequencing was performed with immunoSEQ multiplex PCR; in TCRdb, only in-frame clones are kept and a portion is missing. That table furnishes V, J and clone size, whereas the DNA furnished D and trimming. The sample carries roughly 56,000 clones, 85% to 95% recorded once. V is TRBV29-1 and J is TRBJ2-1, with 7 bases that match TRBD2. Sequencing was performed on peripheral blood. The receptor was derived from a man between 45 and 60 years old with active COVID-19. CDR3 coding DNA: TGCAGCGTTCGCGGCCTGGGGACTAACAATGAGCAGTTCTTC. Encoded protein: CSVRGLGTNNEQFF.